The entry that follows covers one T cell receptor (beta chain) sequence. The record originates from a study of cytomegalovirus exposure and HLA in healthy donors. Researchers ran the PCR with 60 Vbeta and 13 Jbeta primers. Repertoires were generated with immunoSEQ multiplex PCR, while TCRdb's copy carries only in-frame clones and drops some. This sample has about 160,000 clones, with around four fifths found just once. CDR1 and CDR2 from the germline V gene are KGHSH and LQKENI. This CDR3 spans 13 amino acids. With 3 bases removed from V and 6 bases from J, the gap between germline ends came to 11 bases.

The receptor comes from a woman between 18 and 30 years old in good health and CMV-seronegative. The source material was PBMCs. This chain connects TRBV18 to TRBJ1-2; D possibly corresponds to TRBD1 (6 bases). The CDR3 protein is CASSPRDTDGYTF. The DNA of the CDR3 is TGTGCCAGCTCACCCAGGGACACAGATGGCTACACCTTC.